This is a list of T cell receptor beta chains from one sample in a study of T-cell reconstitution after alpha-beta-depleted transplantation in children. TCRdb ran MiXCR on the PCR reads and lists one entry per CDR3 protein. The table includes tens of thousands of distinct CDR3 sequences, 7.5% to 10% detected once. The sample consisted of PBMCs, mostly from graft donor cells, taken 60 days after TCRalphabeta/CD19-depleted stem cell transplant. The receptors here all came from a male patient aged 2 to 9 who had a stem cell transplant for chronic granulomatous disease, so the T cells may come from the graft donor. The CDR3 runs from the conserved cysteine through the conserved F or W. D genes are given only for firm matches. Clone size is stated in some rows and not others, as once, few, many or a class when expanded.

clone_size	j_call	d_call	v_call	cdr3_aa	cdr3_nt
.	TRBJ2-3	.	TRBV29-1	CSVNQRATQYF	TGCAGCGTTAATCAGCGGGCTACGCAGTATTTT
many	TRBJ1-1	TRBD1	TRBV2	CASTGQGPDAFF	TGTGCCAGCACGGGACAGGGCCCCGACGCTTTCTTT
few	TRBJ1-1	.	TRBV14	CASSQPLQGTEAFF	TGTGCCAGCAGCCAACCTTTACAGGGAACTGAAGCTTTCTTT
few	TRBJ2-1	.	TRBV11-2	CASSLGGGADVSYNEQFF	TGTGCCAGCAGCTTAGGTGGGGGGGCGGACGTCTCCTACAATGAGCAGTTCTTC
few	TRBJ2-5	.	TRBV6-5	CASIRGETQYF	TGTGCCAGCATTAGAGGGGAGACCCAGTACTTC
many	TRBJ2-7	TRBD1	TRBV20-1	CSATGTGSSYEQYF	TGCAGTGCTACCGGGACAGGGAGCTCCTACGAGCAGTACTTC
.	TRBJ2-1	.	TRBV9	CASSPKGLSSYNEQFF	TGTGCCAGCAGCCCGAAGGGCCTAAGCTCCTACAATGAGCAGTTCTTC
.	TRBJ1-1	.	TRBV6-4	CASSEGANTEAFF	TGTGCCAGCAGTGAGGGGGCGAACACTGAAGCTTTCTTT
.	TRBJ2-2	.	TRBV7-2	CASSSHPGQFTGELFF	TGTGCCAGCAGCTCACATCCTGGACAGTTCACCGGGGAGCTGTTTTTT
few	TRBJ2-7	.	TRBV15	CATSRDRSGSTEQYF	TGTGCCACCAGCAGAGATCGCTCCGGGAGTACCGAGCAGTACTTC
few	TRBJ2-3	TRBD2	TRBV2	CASKRRLAGSLDTQYF	TGTGCCAGCAAGCGGAGACTAGCCGGGAGTCTAGATACGCAGTATTTT
many	TRBJ2-1	TRBD2	TRBV11-2	CASSPGVGGGYNEQFF	TGTGCCAGCAGCCCCGGGGTGGGCGGGGGATACAATGAGCAGTTCTTC
many	TRBJ2-6	.	TRBV15	CATGWRSGANVLTF	TGTGCCACCGGGTGGAGGTCTGGGGCCAACGTCCTGACTTTC
.	TRBJ1-4	.	TRBV5-6	CASSSRTGFGNEKLFF	TGTGCCAGCAGCTCAAGGACGGGCTTTGGTAATGAAAAACTGTTTTTT
.	TRBJ2-7	.	TRBV20-1	CSARGGLSGGGSYEQYF	TGCAGTGCTAGAGGAGGTCTTAGCGGAGGGGGTTCCTACGAGCAGTACTTC
many	TRBJ2-1	TRBD1	TRBV7-9	CASSLTTGVDNEQFF	TGTGCCAGCAGCTTAACGACAGGGGTCGACAATGAGCAGTTCTTC
many	TRBJ2-1	.	TRBV29-1	CSVDGGPPNLYNEQFF	TGCAGCGTTGACGGGGGCCCCCCCAATCTGTACAATGAGCAGTTCTTC
many	TRBJ1-5	.	TRBV20-1	CSASQGVNQPQHF	TGCAGTGCTTCGCAGGGAGTTAATCAGCCCCAGCATTTT
many	TRBJ1-2	TRBD1	TRBV3-1	CASSQLTGRGNYGYTF	TGTGCCAGCAGCCAGCTGACAGGGAGGGGTAACTATGGCTACACCTTC
many	TRBJ2-1	.	TRBV9	CASSSKVVGFSYNEQFF	TGTGCCAGCAGCTCCAAAGTTGTCGGGTTCTCCTACAATGAGCAGTTCTTC
many	TRBJ2-2	.	TRBV3-1	CASSPRGYGELFF	TGTGCCAGCAGCCCTCGGGGGTACGGGGAGCTGTTTTTT
many	TRBJ2-7	TRBD2	TRBV6-2/TRBV6-3	CASSYKREAYEQYF	TGTGCCAGCAGTTACAAGCGGGAGGCCTACGAGCAGTACTTC
.	TRBJ1-3	.	TRBV28	CASSLFGGESSGNTIYF	TGTGCCAGCAGTTTATTTGGGGGCGAGAGCTCTGGAAACACCATATATTTT
.	TRBJ2-2	.	TRBV19	CASSIDLSGELFF	TGTGCCAGTAGTATAGATCTATCCGGGGAGCTGTTTTTT
many	TRBJ2-4	.	TRBV5-1	CASSFPASGAKNIQYF	TGCGCCAGCAGCTTCCCAGCGTCCGGAGCCAAAAACATTCAGTACTTC
many	TRBJ2-1	TRBD1	TRBV7-3	CASSLQGENEQFF	TGTGCCAGCAGCTTACAGGGGGAGAATGAGCAGTTCTTC
.	TRBJ1-2	.	TRBV6-1	CASSPGLGGIYGYTF	TGTGCCAGCAGTCCGGGCCTCGGGGGGATCTATGGCTACACCTTC
.	TRBJ1-5	.	TRBV6-1	CASSEVGGSNQPQHF	TGTGCCAGCAGTGAAGTAGGAGGCAGCAATCAGCCCCAGCATTTT
many	TRBJ2-3	.	TRBV12-3/TRBV12-4	CASTIGVAAQYF	TGTGCCAGCACCATAGGGGTCGCAGCGCAGTATTTT
.	TRBJ2-5	.	TRBV5-6	CASSQMVFSGARETQYF	TGTGCCAGCAGCCAAATGGTTTTCTCAGGGGCTCGAGAGACCCAGTACTTC
many	TRBJ1-6	.	TRBV12-3/TRBV12-4	CASSPDSRNNSPLHF	TGTGCCAGCAGCCCGGACAGCCGGAATAATTCACCCCTCCACTTT
.	TRBJ2-7	.	TRBV9	CASSPLLGNEQYF	TGTGCCAGCAGCCCACTACTAGGCAATGAGCAGTACTTC
many	TRBJ2-7	TRBD1	TRBV20-1	CSARTDRGPYEQYF	TGCAGTGCTAGGACGGACAGGGGGCCCTACGAGCAGTACTTC
many	TRBJ2-1	TRBD1	TRBV19	CASLGQGGEQFF	TGTGCCAGCCTGGGACAGGGCGGAGAGCAGTTCTTC
many	TRBJ2-7	TRBD1	TRBV7-2	CASSSQTGAEYEQYF	TGTGCCAGCAGCTCGCAGACAGGGGCGGAATACGAGCAGTACTTC
few	TRBJ2-3	TRBD2	TRBV5-1	CASSRGGLAGTSTDTQYF	TGCGCCAGCAGCCGTGGGGGGCTAGCGGGTACTAGCACAGATACGCAGTATTTT
many	TRBJ2-7	.	TRBV3-1	CASSQDPGYEQYF	TGTGCCAGCAGCCAAGATCCGGGCTACGAGCAGTACTTC
.	TRBJ2-7	TRBD2	TRBV30	CAWSQAGGEHEQYF	TGTGCCTGGAGTCAGGCGGGAGGGGAGCACGAGCAGTACTTC
many	TRBJ1-1	TRBD1	TRBV27	CASSAQGANTEAFF	TGTGCCAGCAGTGCGCAGGGGGCGAACACTGAAGCTTTCTTT
few	TRBJ2-2	TRBD2	TRBV27	CASTRSGTRPNGELFF	TGTGCCAGCACCAGATCCGGGACTAGACCCAACGGGGAGCTGTTTTTT
few	TRBJ1-2	.	TRBV14	CASSQGPGIYTF	TGTGCCAGCAGCCAAGGCCCGGGGATCTACACCTTC